The 27 T cell receptor beta chains below come from one sample, sequenced in a study of control samples from healthy donors and cancer patients. The assay was immunoSEQ multiplex PCR, and TCRdb's table has in-frame clones only and misses some. The sample has over 100,000 clones, about 90% seen once. What was sequenced was blood. Every receptor here comes from a woman between 50 and 59 years old in good health.

V gene TRBV6-5 combines with J gene TRBJ2-1, with TRBD2 matching 15 bases. The CDR3 runs 13 residues. Losses at the gene ends were 8 bases for V and 9 bases for J; bases not matched to a gene: 2. Per the germline V gene, CDR1 is MNHEY and CDR2 is SVGAGI. This CDR3 is CASEGLAGGEQFF. CDR3 sequence (DNA): TGTGCCAGCGAGGGACTAGCGGGAGGTGAGCAGTTCTTC.

V is TRBV5-1 and J is TRBJ1-5; no reliable D call. The V end lost 0 bases, the J end lost 2 bases, and 9 bases lay between the germline ends. This CDR3 region has 15 residues. Germline lookup yields CDR1 SGHRS and CDR2 YFSETQ. CDR3 coding DNA: TGCGCCAGCAGCTTGGTAAGGGAGGGCAATCAGCCCCAGCATTTT. Its protein is CASSLVREGNQPQHF.

V usage is TRBV2 and J usage is TRBJ2-7; 7 nucleotides match TRBD1. Germline values: CDR1 SNHLY, CDR2 FYNNEI. This CDR3 contains 15 residues. V lost 2 bases and J lost 2; bases outside the gene matches: 6. CDR3 DNA: TGTGCCAGCAGTGAATCGACAGGGCCGGCCTACGAGCAGTACTTC. Translated, it gives CASSESTGPAYEQYF.

This chain joins TRBV28 and TRBJ1-3; no clear D gene. The germline gives CDR1 MDHEN, CDR2 SYDVKM. The CDR3 sequence is 14 residues long. V was clipped by 3 bases and J by 0 bases, with 6 bases between them. The CDR3 DNA is TGTGCCAGCAGTTTTCCGGGCTCTGGAAACACCATATATTTT. This encodes CASSFPGSGNTIYF.

The V call is TRBV19, the J call TRBJ1-2, with 8 bases identical to TRBD1. V lost 9 bases and J lost 4; bases outside the gene matches: 7. CDR3 length equals 13 residues. The V gene's germline CDR1 is LNHDA and CDR2 SQIVND (reference sequence). The CDR3: CASQGQGSYGYTF. The CDR3 nucleotides are TGTGCCAGCCAAGGACAGGGCAGCTATGGCTACACCTTC.

Concerning this clone itself: At one end, the junction sequence differs from germline, possibly due to a read error. The rearrangement uses TRBV12-3 or TRBV12-4 and TRBJ2-7; 9 bases are a match to TRBD2. The CDR3 extends over 12 amino acids. CDR3 in amino acids: CARSWAGGAQYF. DNA for the CDR3: TGTGCCCGCAGTTGGGCGGGGGGGGCGCAGTACTTC.

The chain is built from TRBV6-5 and TRBJ2-7, with 13 nucleotides matching TRBD2. V trimming: 6 bases; J trimming: 6 bases; junction bases outside the gene matches: 5. The CDR3 loop spans 14 amino acids. Germline CDR1 is MNHEY and CDR2 is SVGAGI. The CDR3 nucleotides read TGTGCCAGCAGGGCGGGACTAGCGGGACTCGAGCAGTACTTC. It encodes CASRAGLAGLEQYF.

V is TRBV5-1 and J is TRBJ2-1, with D possibly being TRBD2 (6 bases). This CDR3 contains 19 residues. Germline V lookup: CDR1 SGHRS, CDR2 YFSETQ. Trimming removed 1 base at V and 0 bases at J, with 20 bases between. CDR3 residues: CASSLWVAVTQSSYNEQFF. The DNA of the CDR3 is TGCGCCAGCAGCTTGTGGGTAGCGGTTACCCAGAGCTCCTACAATGAGCAGTTCTTC.

The DNA for the CDR3 is TGCGCCAGCAGCCAAGGTAACCCGGACAGAGATACGCAGTATTTT. It codes for CASSQGNPDRDTQYF. This chain links TRBV4-1 with TRBJ2-3; D perhaps matches TRBD1 (6 bases). Germline V CDR1 and CDR2: MGHRA, YSYEKL. The V end was cut by 1 base, the J end by 5 bases, with 13 bases between. The CDR3 is 15 residues long.

This sequence joins TRBV5-1 and TRBJ1-5; 7 bases line up with TRBD1. Trimming removed 2 bases from V and 2 bases from J; junction bases left unmatched: 1. The CDR3 runs 14 residues. The germline V gene has CDR1 SGHRS and CDR2 YFSETQ. CDR3 in DNA: TGCGCCAGCAGCTTAACAGGGGGCAATCAGCCCCAGCATTTT. It is translated as CASSLTGGNQPQHF. The entire variable domain, with the rest obtained from reference TRBV5-1 and TRBJ1-5, is as follows: KAGVTQTPRYLIKTRGQQVTLSCSPISGHRSVSWYQQTPGQGLQFLFEYFSETQRNKGNFPGRFSGRQFSNSRSEMNVSTLELGDSALYLCASSLTGGNQPQHFGDGTRLSIL.

This sequence joins TRBV4-1 and TRBJ2-7, with TRBD1 matching over 9 bases. After removal of 4 bases from V and 6 bases from J, the junction contained 7 bases not matched to a gene. The CDR3 is 14 residues long. CDR1 and CDR2 from the germline V gene are MGHRA and YSYEKL. The CDR3 protein is CASSLRDREGEQYF. CDR3 DNA sequence: TGCGCCAGCAGCCTGCGGGACAGGGAGGGCGAGCAGTACTTC.

V usage is TRBV7-2 and J usage is TRBJ1-1, with 8 bases matching TRBD1. V shed 1 base and J 0 bases; nucleotides not matched to a gene: 10. The CDR3 extends over 18 amino acids. Germline CDR1 reads SGHTA; CDR2 reads FQGNSA. The CDR3 sequence is CASSLGWTGWEVNTEAFF. CDR3 DNA sequence: TGTGCCAGCAGCTTAGGTTGGACAGGGTGGGAAGTGAACACTGAAGCTTTCTTT.

This clone was found once. The same CDR3 arises from other DNA sequences in this sample as well. The chain links TRBV28 to TRBJ2-1, with 11 bases matching TRBD2. From germline, CDR1 is MDHEN and CDR2 SYDVKM. The length of the CDR3 is 14 residues. After removal of 6 bases from V and 4 bases from J, the junction contained 2 bases not matched to a gene. The CDR3 loop is CASRTSGTYNEQFF. CDR3 DNA: TGTGCCAGCAGGACTAGCGGGACTTACAATGAGCAGTTCTTC.

J is TRBJ2-3 and V is TRBV7-9, with D hard to call. Germline V gives CDR1 SEHNR, CDR2 FQNEAQ (reference sequence). Deletions cut 5 bases from V and 5 bases from J, with 14 bases between. CDR3 length: 14 amino acids. The CDR3: CASSPQGLGDTQYF. DNA of the CDR3: TGTGCCAGCAGCCCACAAGGGCTGGGAGATACGCAGTATTTT.

The chain links TRBV5-1 to TRBJ1-1; no clear D gene. The CDR3 is made up of 14 amino acids. V dropped 2 bases and J dropped 3 bases, with 11 bases sitting between them. The germline gives CDR1 SGHRS, CDR2 YFSETQ. The CDR3 nucleotides read TGCGCCAGCAGCTTTAGAGGGTATGACACTGAAGCTTTCTTT. It translates to CASSFRGYDTEAFF.

The V gene is TRBV27, the J gene TRBJ1-3; D is ambiguous. The CDR3 spans 13 residues. Germline CDR1 MNHEY, CDR2 SMNVEV (reference sequence). The germline V and J ends were trimmed by 7 bases and 1 base, with 8 bases remaining between them. The CDR3 here is CASTSQSGNTIYF. In DNA, the CDR3 is TGTGCCAGCACTAGTCAGTCTGGAAACACCATATATTTT.

The chain carries TRBV24-1 and TRBJ1-4; the D is unclear. The CDR3 is 14 residues long. Germline CDR1 and CDR2: KGHDR and SFDVKD. Trimming took off 4 bases at V and 8 bases at J, with 13 bases between the two ends. The CDR3 loop reads CATSDPSSGEKLFF. The CDR3 DNA reads TGTGCCACCAGTGACCCCAGCTCTGGGGAAAAACTGTTTTTT.

The rearrangement joins TRBV19 to TRBJ2-3; D might be TRBD2 (7 bases). Germline CDR1 and CDR2: LNHDA and SQIVND (reference sequence). The CDR3 contains 17 residues. The V and J ends lost 5 bases and 0 bases respectively, with 18 bases between them. For the CDR3, the DNA is TGTGCCAGTAGTGAGGGGGTAAAGCGGGGAAGCACAGATACGCAGTATTTT. Translated, it gives CASSEGVKRGSTDTQYF. The full variable domain, with the rest looked up from reference TRBV19 and TRBJ2-3, is DGGITQSPKYLFRKEGQNVTLSCEQNLNHDAMYWYRQDPGQGLRLIYYSQIVNDFQKGDIAEGYSVSREKKESFPLTVTSAQKNPTAFYLCASSEGVKRGSTDTQYFGPGTRLTVL.

The gene calls are TRBV6-6 and TRBJ1-4, with TRBD1 identical over 7 bases. CDR1 and CDR2 (germline): MNHNY, SVGAGI (reference sequence). The CDR3 runs to 14 residues. The J segment lost 6 bases and the V segment lost 6 bases, leaving 7 bases of the junction unmatched. In DNA form, the CDR3 reads TGTGCCAGCAGAAGGGGGCTTGTAGATGAAAAACTGTTTTTT. It specifies CASRRGLVDEKLFF.

This clone showed up just once. The chain carries TRBV29-1 and TRBJ1-2, with D unresolved. Trimming cost V 4 bases and J 4 bases, with 16 bases left between them. Germline assignment: CDR1 SQVTM and CDR2 ANQGSEA. The CDR3 extends over 14 amino acids. CDR3 coding DNA: TGCAGCGTTGCGGTCCGAAGTGGTGGCTATGGCTACACCTTC. Amino acid sequence: CSVAVRSGGYGYTF.

The chain is built from TRBV7-2 and TRBJ1-6; a possible D gene is TRBD1 (6 bases). The CDR3 totals 17 residues. The germline V and J ends were trimmed by 5 bases and 5 bases, with 19 bases remaining between them. CDR1 and CDR2 from the germline V gene are SGHTA and FQGNSA. The CDR3 sequence: CASSPDRPLIDNSPLHF. The CDR3 bases are TGTGCCAGCAGCCCCGACAGGCCCCTTATTGATAATTCACCCCTCCACTTT.

The chain uses TRBV28 and TRBJ1-2; TRBD1 matches at 11 bases. Germline V CDR1 and CDR2: MDHEN, SYDVKM. The CDR3 spans 15 residues. V dropped 6 bases and J dropped 1; count of bases not matched to a gene: 4. The CDR3 protein is CASRGTGGINYGYTF. The CDR3 nucleotides are TGTGCCAGCAGGGGGACAGGGGGAATTAACTATGGCTACACCTTC.

This chain joins TRBV5-1 and TRBJ1-3; 8 bases match TRBD1. V lost 4 bases and J lost 0; bases outside the gene matches: 9. CDR3 length equals 17 residues. Germline values: CDR1 SGHRS, CDR2 YFSETQ. The CDR3 nucleotides are TGCGCCAGCAGCCCATTGACAGGGGCGGACTCTGGAAACACCATATATTTT. Its translation: CASSPLTGADSGNTIYF.

This clone was detected once. This rearrangement joins TRBV7-6 to TRBJ2-3; 8 bases fit TRBD1. The V gene end was trimmed by 1 base and the J gene end by 4 bases; junction bases not matched to a gene: 7. The CDR3 has 16 amino acids. Germline CDR1 SGHVS, CDR2 FNYEAQ. This CDR3 is CASSLGARGQADTQYF. The DNA for the CDR3 is TGTGCCAGCAGCTTAGGGGCCAGGGGACAGGCAGATACGCAGTATTTT.

The rearrangement joins TRBV3-1 (or the pseudogene TRBV3-2) to TRBJ1-2; 9 bases map to TRBD1. The CDR3 length is 15 residues. The germline V gene encodes CDR1 LGHDT and CDR2 YNNKEL (reference sequence). Losses at the gene ends were 0 bases for V and 8 bases for J; bases not matched to a gene: 7. The CDR3 protein is CASSQDLGQGLGYTF. Here the CDR3 DNA reads TGTGCCAGCAGCCAAGACCTGGGACAGGGCCTGGGCTACACCTTC.

The J gene is TRBJ1-2, the V gene TRBV27; D gene uncertain. The length of the CDR3 is 14 residues. Germline assignment: CDR1 MNHEY and CDR2 SMNVEV (reference sequence). The germline V and J ends were trimmed by 6 bases and 8 bases, with 19 bases remaining between them. CDR3 coding DNA: TGTGCCAGCAGCTCTCTTGGGATCGGCGGCGGCTACACCTTC. Its protein is CASSSLGIGGGYTF.

The rearrangement joins TRBV20-1 to TRBJ1-2; D gene uncertain. Germline lookup yields CDR1 DFQATT and CDR2 SNEGSKA (reference sequence). With 0 bases removed from V and 6 bases from J, the gap between germline ends came to 2 bases. The CDR3 totals 10 residues. The CDR3 loop is CSAREHGYTF. The CDR3, as DNA: TGCAGTGCTAGAGAACATGGCTACACCTTC.